This TCR beta chain was retrieved from a study of beta chain features in type 1 diabetes. The isolated RNA, all of it, was reverse transcribed, so expressed TCRB transcripts were what got sequenced. TCRdb's table, derived via immunoSEQ multiplex PCR, lists solely in-frame clones and lacks some. Here the sample spans 120,000 or so clones, 16% being singletons. The study, taken as a whole, reports: Moderately but significantly shorter TCRB CDR3s were found in Type 1 diabetes patients in all four CD4+ subsets.

About this clone itself: Its antigen is not known.

Germline V gene lookup returns CDR1 SGHTA and CDR2 FQGNSA. CDR3 length: 15 amino acids. J gave up 0 bases and V 2 bases, and 4 bases lay outside the gene matches. The TCR comes from a man aged 30 to 39 with type 1 diabetes. V usage is TRBV7-2 and J usage is TRBJ2-7, with 7 bases that match TRBD2. Input material: central memory CD4+ T cells from blood. The CDR3 DNA sequence: TGTGCCAGCAGCTTAACTAGCGCGAGCTCCTACGAGCAGTACTTC. It encodes CASSLTSASSYEQYF.